A few counts support the clone carrying this T cell receptor beta chain. Antigen unknown. The data stem from a study of T cell responses to AZD1222 COVID-19 vaccine. Clones were sequenced by immunoSEQ multiplex PCR, and TCRdb holds only the in-frame ones, with some missing. Among tens of thousands of clones listed, about 91% were seen once. Study-wide findings and caveats: Repertoire sampling occurred only after the peak T cell response. Once two AZD1222 doses were given, Spike-specific TCR breadth and depth went up. The study found vaccine-associated CD4 TCRs spanning spike, dominant at 160-218 and 743-854.

CDR1 KGHSH and CDR2 LQKENI come from the germline V gene. The CDR3 is made up of 16 amino acids. Trimming took 2 bases from V and 4 from J; bases not matched to a gene: 10. J is TRBJ1-1 and V is TRBV18; 7 bases map to TRBD1. This receptor was obtained from an adult who received the AZD1222 COVID-19 vaccine. The sample consisted of peripheral blood, taken 28 days after the second AZD1222 dose. The CDR3 protein is CASSPNPTGVGTEAFF. DNA of the CDR3: TGTGCCAGCTCACCAAACCCTACAGGGGTGGGCACTGAAGCTTTCTTT.